The clone carrying this T cell receptor (beta chain) has just a few counts. The data originate from a study of T-cell reconstitution after alpha-beta-depleted transplantation in children. The V and J ends lost 5 bases and 8 bases, in that order; junction bases with no gene match: 12. The CDR3 runs to 15 residues. Per the germline V gene, CDR1 is SGDLS and CDR2 is YYNGEE. The authors prepared the TCRbeta library with unique molecular identifiers. TCRdb re-analysed the PCR reads in MiXCR, keeping a single row per CDR3 protein. The sample has around 400,000 distinct CDR3 sequences, about 11% seen once; the top ten hold over 4.5%.

This receptor was obtained from a human donor who donated a stem cell graft to a child with acute myeloid leukemia. This material consisted of PBMCs from the stem cell graft donor, taken from the stem cell graft. The V call is TRBV9, the J call TRBJ2-1; 8 positions agree with TRBD2. The CDR3 reads CASSSVAGSGYEQFF. CDR3 in DNA: TGTGCCAGCAGTTCGGTAGCGGGAAGTGGCTATGAGCAGTTCTTC.